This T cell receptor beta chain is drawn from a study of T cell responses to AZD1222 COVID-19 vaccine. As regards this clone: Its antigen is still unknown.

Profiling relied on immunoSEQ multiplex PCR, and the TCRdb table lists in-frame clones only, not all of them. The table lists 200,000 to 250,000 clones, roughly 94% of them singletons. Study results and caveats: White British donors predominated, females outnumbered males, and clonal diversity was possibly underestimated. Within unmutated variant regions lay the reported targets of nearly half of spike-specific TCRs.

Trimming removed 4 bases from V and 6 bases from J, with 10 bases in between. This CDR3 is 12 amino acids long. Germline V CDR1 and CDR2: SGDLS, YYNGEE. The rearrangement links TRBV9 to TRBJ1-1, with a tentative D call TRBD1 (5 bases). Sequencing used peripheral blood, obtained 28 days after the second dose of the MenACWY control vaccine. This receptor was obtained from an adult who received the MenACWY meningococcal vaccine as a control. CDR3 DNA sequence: TGTGCCAGCAGCACGGCGGGGGCTGAAGCTTTCTTT. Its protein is CASSTAGAEAFF.